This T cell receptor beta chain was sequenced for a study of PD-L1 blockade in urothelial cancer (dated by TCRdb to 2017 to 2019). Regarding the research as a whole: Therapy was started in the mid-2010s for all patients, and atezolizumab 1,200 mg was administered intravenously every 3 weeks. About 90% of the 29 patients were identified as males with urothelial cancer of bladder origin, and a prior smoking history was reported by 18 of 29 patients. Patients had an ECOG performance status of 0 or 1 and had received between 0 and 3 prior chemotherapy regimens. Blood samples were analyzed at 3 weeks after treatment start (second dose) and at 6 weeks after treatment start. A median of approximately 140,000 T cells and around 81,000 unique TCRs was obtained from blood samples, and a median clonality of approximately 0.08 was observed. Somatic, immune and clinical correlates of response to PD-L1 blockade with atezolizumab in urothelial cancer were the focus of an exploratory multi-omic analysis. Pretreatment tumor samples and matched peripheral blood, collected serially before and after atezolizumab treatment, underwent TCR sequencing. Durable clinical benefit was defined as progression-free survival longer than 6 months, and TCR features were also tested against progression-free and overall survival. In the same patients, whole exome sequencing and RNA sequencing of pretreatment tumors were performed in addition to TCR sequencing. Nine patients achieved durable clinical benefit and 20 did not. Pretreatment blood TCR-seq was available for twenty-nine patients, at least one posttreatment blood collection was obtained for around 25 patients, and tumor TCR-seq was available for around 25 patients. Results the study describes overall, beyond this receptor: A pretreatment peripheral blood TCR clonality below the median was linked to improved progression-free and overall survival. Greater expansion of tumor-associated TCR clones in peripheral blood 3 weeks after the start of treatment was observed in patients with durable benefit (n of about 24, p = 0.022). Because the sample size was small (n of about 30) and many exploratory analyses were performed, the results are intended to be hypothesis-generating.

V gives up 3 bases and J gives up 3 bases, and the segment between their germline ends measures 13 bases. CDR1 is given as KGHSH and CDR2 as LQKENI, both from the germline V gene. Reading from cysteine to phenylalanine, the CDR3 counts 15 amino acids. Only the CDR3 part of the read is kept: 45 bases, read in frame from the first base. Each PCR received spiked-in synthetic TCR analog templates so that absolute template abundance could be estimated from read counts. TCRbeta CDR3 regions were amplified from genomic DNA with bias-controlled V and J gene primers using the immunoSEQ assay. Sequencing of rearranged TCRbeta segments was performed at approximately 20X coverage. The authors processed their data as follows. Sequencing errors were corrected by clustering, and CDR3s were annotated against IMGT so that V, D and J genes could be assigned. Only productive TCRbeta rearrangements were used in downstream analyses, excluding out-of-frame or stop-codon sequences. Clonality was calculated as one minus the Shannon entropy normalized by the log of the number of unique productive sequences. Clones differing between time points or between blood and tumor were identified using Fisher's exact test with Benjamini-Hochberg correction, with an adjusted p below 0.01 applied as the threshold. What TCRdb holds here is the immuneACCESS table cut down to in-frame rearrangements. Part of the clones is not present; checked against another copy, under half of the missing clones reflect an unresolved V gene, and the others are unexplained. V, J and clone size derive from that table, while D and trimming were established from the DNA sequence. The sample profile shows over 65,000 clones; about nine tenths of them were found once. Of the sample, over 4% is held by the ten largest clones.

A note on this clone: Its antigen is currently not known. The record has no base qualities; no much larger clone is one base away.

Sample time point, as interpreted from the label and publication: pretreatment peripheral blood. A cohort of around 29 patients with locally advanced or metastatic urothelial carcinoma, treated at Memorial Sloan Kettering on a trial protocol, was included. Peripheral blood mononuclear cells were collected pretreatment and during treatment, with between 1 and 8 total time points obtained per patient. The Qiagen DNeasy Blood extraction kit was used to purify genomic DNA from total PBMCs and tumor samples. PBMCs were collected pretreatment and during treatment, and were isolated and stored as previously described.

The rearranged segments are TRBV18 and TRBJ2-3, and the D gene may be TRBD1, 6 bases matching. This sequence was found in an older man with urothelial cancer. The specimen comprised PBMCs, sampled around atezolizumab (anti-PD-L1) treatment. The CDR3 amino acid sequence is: CASSPDSWRTDTQYF. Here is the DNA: TGTGCCAGCTCACCGGACAGTTGGAGGACAGATACGCAGTATTTT.